These 30 T cell receptor beta chains were all obtained from the same sample, sequenced in a study of shared clonotypes between healthy human individuals. Measured with immunoSEQ multiplex PCR; TCRdb has only the in-frame clones, and not every one. This sample has 2 million to 3 million clones, with roughly 93% found just once. Sequencing was performed on naive CD4+ T cells from PBMCs. As for subset: CD45RA+ positively selected. These receptors all stem from a man between 18 and 29 years old in good health. Some clones in this sample may be carry-over from other donors' samples.

CDR3 nucleotide sequence: TGTGCCAGCAGTCCCTCCCGACCGAGGGAGACCCAGTACTTC. This sequence encodes CASSPSRPRETQYF. V usage is TRBV28 and J usage is TRBJ2-5; no firm D call. V was pared by 5 bases and J by 5 bases, with 15 bases between. The CDR3 is made up of 14 amino acids. Per germline, CDR1 MDHEN and CDR2 SYDVKM.

V and J are TRBV6-6 and TRBJ2-3, with TRBD2 identical over 7 bases. The CDR3 is 15 amino acids. Per the germline V gene, CDR1 is MNHNY and CDR2 is SVGAGI (reference sequence). Trimming cost V 2 bases and J 1 base; bases outside gene matches: 3. The CDR3 loop reads CASSYEGRGTDTQYF. The CDR3, as DNA: TGTGCCAGCAGTTACGAAGGGAGGGGCACAGATACGCAGTATTTT.

Regarding this clone: Other nucleotide sequences in the sample specify the same CDR3. The chain combines TRBV7-9 with TRBJ2-1; D not resolved. Per germline, CDR1 SEHNR and CDR2 FQNEAQ (reference sequence). V was pared by 2 bases and J by 1 base, with 3 bases between. CDR3 size: 13 residues. The DNA for the CDR3 is TGTGCCAGCAGCTTAACTTCCTACAATGAGCAGTTCTTC. Amino acid sequence: CASSLTSYNEQFF.

This clone was detected once. This chain connects TRBV5-1 to TRBJ2-3; D possibly matches TRBD1 or TRBD2 (5 bases each). The germline V gene encodes CDR1 SGHRS and CDR2 YFSETQ. Trimming cost V 4 bases and J 4 bases, with 19 bases left between them. This CDR3 comprises 16 residues. The CDR3 protein is CASSPPGAAQADTQYF. CDR3 DNA: TGCGCCAGCAGCCCCCCCGGGGCGGCTCAGGCAGATACGCAGTATTTT.

J is TRBJ1-1 and V is TRBV9; D gene uncertain. The CDR3 length is 14 residues. Germline assignment: CDR1 SGDLS and CDR2 YYNGEE. V lost 2 bases and J lost 3, with 11 bases in between. The CDR3 DNA is TGTGCCAGCAGCGTTACCCCTCGGGACACTGAAGCTTTCTTT. Translation gives CASSVTPRDTEAFF.

The chain couples TRBV18 to TRBJ1-2, with 7 bases fitting TRBD1. CDR1 and CDR2 from the germline V gene are KGHSH and LQKENI. The junction had 11 bases not matched to a gene; V was cut back by 2 bases and J by 2 bases. The CDR3 sequence is 17 residues long. CDR3 protein: CASSPMKPGQTNYGYTF. As DNA, the CDR3 is TGTGCCAGCTCACCAATGAAGCCGGGACAGACGAACTATGGCTACACCTTC.

V is TRBV6-5 and J is TRBJ1-4; 10 nucleotides align to TRBD1. Germline V lookup: CDR1 MNHEY, CDR2 SVGAGI. This CDR3 has 15 residues. Germline trimming cut 5 bases from V and 8 bases from J; bases unmatched to any gene: 8. This CDR3 reads CASSQQTGGEEKLFF. The DNA of the CDR3 is TGTGCCAGCAGTCAGCAGACAGGGGGCGAGGAAAAACTGTTTTTT.

The chain carries TRBV4-1 and TRBJ2-7; 13 positions agree with TRBD2. This CDR3 has 18 amino acids. J gave up 5 bases and V 4 bases, and 14 bases lay outside the gene matches. Germline V CDR1 and CDR2: MGHRA, YSYEKL. The CDR3 reads CASSPLVTLGTSGNEQYF. The CDR3 region has the DNA TGCGCCAGCAGCCCACTTGTTACCCTAGGGACTAGCGGGAACGAGCAGTACTTC.

Regarding this clone: The identical CDR3 is also encoded by other nucleotide sequences in the sample. The V gene is TRBV28, the J gene TRBJ2-7; D possibly corresponds to TRBD1 (5 bases). The V gene lost 3 bases and the J gene lost 5 bases, with 5 bases spanning the gap. The CDR3 length is 11 residues. Germline V gene lookup returns CDR1 MDHEN and CDR2 SYDVKM. CDR3 protein: CASSLTDEQYF. The CDR3, as DNA: TGTGCCAGCAGTTTGACAGACGAGCAGTACTTC.

Only one count was recorded for this clone. In the same sample, other DNA sequences code for this CDR3. The rearrangement joins TRBV30 to TRBJ1-5; tentatively, D is TRBD1 (6 bases). The germline V and J ends were trimmed by 0 bases and 1 base, with 7 bases remaining between them. CDR3 length: 14 amino acids. Germline CDR1 GTSNPN, CDR2 SVGIG (reference sequence). The CDR3 nucleotides are TGTGCCTGGAGTGTAGGGGGGAGCAATCAGCCCCAGCATTTT. Its protein product is CAWSVGGSNQPQHF.

With regard to this clone: In the same sample, other DNA sequences code for this CDR3. This sequence joins TRBV28 and TRBJ1-2; 8 nucleotides line up with TRBD1. Germline CDR1 is MDHEN and CDR2 is SYDVKM. This CDR3 has 12 residues. The trim removed 9 bases at V and 5 bases at J, leaving 5 bases unmatched. In DNA, the CDR3 is TGTGCCAGTACGACAGGGGTATATGGCTACACCTTC. This gives the protein CASTTGVYGYTF.

This chain links TRBV11-3 with TRBJ2-2; possibly TRBD2 for D (6 bases). CDR3 length: 14 residues. Germline values: CDR1 SGHNT, CDR2 YENEEA. V was pared by 7 bases and J by 6 bases, with 15 bases between. CDR3 DNA: TGTGCCAGCACCAAGCGTTCGGGGGCCGGGGAGCTGTTTTTT. Its translation: CASTKRSGAGELFF.

This chain connects TRBV6-4 to TRBJ2-5, with a weak D call TRBD2 (5 bases). The V end was cut by 8 bases, the J end by 1 base, with 14 bases between. This CDR3 has 14 residues. The germline V gene has CDR1 MRHNA and CDR2 SNTAGT. The CDR3 bases are TGTGCCAGCCCTCGGGAAAGGGTCCAAGAGACCCAGTACTTC. Protein: CASPRERVQETQYF.

This chain links TRBV10-3 with TRBJ2-1; 9 nucleotides line up with TRBD2. The CDR3 spans 14 residues. Unmatched junction bases numbered 7, after V lost 0 bases and J lost 13 bases. Germline CDR1 is ENHRY and CDR2 is SYGVKD. CDR3 nucleotide sequence: TGTGCCATCAGTGAGTCGACAGCGGGAGGAGTTCAGTTCTTC. Protein: CAISESTAGGVQFF.

This chain links TRBV27 with TRBJ2-7; D is perhaps TRBD1 or TRBD2 (5 bases each). The germline V gene encodes CDR1 MNHEY and CDR2 SMNVEV (reference sequence). Trimming shortened V by 6 bases and J by 2 bases, and 14 bases separated the two germline ends. There are 14 residues in the CDR3. CDR3 in amino acids: CASRRPGATYEQYF. CDR3 coding DNA: TGTGCCAGCAGGCGACCCGGGGCAACCTACGAGCAGTACTTC.

The CDR3 nucleotides are TGTGCCAGCGAGTTCGACCACTACGAGCAGTACTTC. Protein sequence: CASEFDHYEQYF. The chain is built from TRBV7-3 and TRBJ2-7; D remains unclear. CDR1 SGHTA and CDR2 FQGTGA come from the germline V gene. This CDR3 contains 12 residues. The V gene lost 8 bases and the J gene lost 3 bases, with 11 bases spanning the gap.

This clone was seen once. The chain carries TRBV5-1 and TRBJ1-4, with D perhaps matching TRBD1 (5 bases). The V gene lost 8 bases and the J gene lost 7 bases, with 18 bases spanning the gap. CDR1 and CDR2 from the germline V gene are SGHRS and YFSETQ. This CDR3 has 14 amino acids. The CDR3 loop reads CASTVGTGGEKLFF. In nucleotides, the CDR3 is TGCGCCAGTACCGTTGGGACGGGGGGTGAAAAACTGTTTTTT.

The V gene is TRBV5-6, the J gene TRBJ2-7, with 10 bases fitting TRBD2. V lost 10 bases, J lost 0 bases, and 10 bases stayed unmatched. The CDR3 runs 15 residues. In germline, CDR1 is SGHDT, CDR2 YYEEEE. CDR3 residues: CAGGRLAGPSYEQYF. Written as DNA, the CDR3 is TGTGCCGGGGGGAGACTAGCGGGTCCCTCCTACGAGCAGTACTTC.

The rearrangement links TRBV29-1 to TRBJ2-3, with a weak D call TRBD2 (6 bases). With 4 bases removed from V and 2 bases from J, the gap between germline ends came to 16 bases. The V gene's germline CDR1 is SQVTM and CDR2 ANQGSEA. The length of the CDR3 is 15 residues. The CDR3 DNA reads as TGCAGCGTTGGCGGCGGGCGGGACTTCACAGATACGCAGTATTTT. Residues: CSVGGGRDFTDTQYF.

The CDR3 region is CASTGGRNQPQHF. DNA of the CDR3: TGTGCCAGCACCGGGGGGCGCAATCAGCCCCAGCATTTT. The chain couples TRBV6-6 to TRBJ1-5, with TRBD1 as a possible D gene (6 bases). The V end lost 7 bases, the J end lost 2 bases, and 9 bases lay between the germline ends. Per germline, CDR1 MNHNY and CDR2 SVGAGI (reference sequence). This CDR3 contains 13 residues.

V usage is TRBV29-1 and J usage is TRBJ1-2, with TRBD1 identical over 8 bases. Trimming removed 4 bases from V and 2 bases from J; junction bases left unmatched: 6. CDR1 and CDR2 from the germline V gene are SQVTM and ANQGSEA. The CDR3 sequence is 14 residues long. As DNA, the CDR3 is TGCAGCGTTGCGGGGAACAGGGGGAACTATGGCTACACCTTC. Amino acid sequence: CSVAGNRGNYGYTF.

The J gene is TRBJ1-2, the V gene TRBV19; 9 bases are shared with TRBD1. This CDR3 region has 13 residues. The germline V gene encodes CDR1 LNHDA and CDR2 SQIVND (reference sequence). Losses at the gene ends were 10 bases for V and 6 bases for J; bases not matched to a gene: 9. Written as DNA, the CDR3 is TGTGCCACGGGGGTCACAGGGGGCCATGGCTACACCTTC. Protein product: CATGVTGGHGYTF.

Points on this clone: The same CDR3 can be traced to other DNA sequences in this sample. The chain has TRBV7-3 and TRBJ2-7, with D possibly called TRBD1 or TRBD2 (5 bases each). Germline V lookup: CDR1 SGHTA, CDR2 FQGTGA. V dropped 6 bases and J dropped 1 base, with 13 bases sitting between them. There are 14 residues in the CDR3. The CDR3 bases are TGTGCCAGCAGTTTGAGGGGCGGGTCCTACGAGCAGTACTTC. It yields the protein CASSLRGGSYEQYF.

V and J are TRBV4-3 and TRBJ1-6; D unclear. V lost 1 base to trimming and J lost 10 bases, with 11 bases between them. The length of the CDR3 is 14 residues. Germline V lookup: CDR1 LGHNA, CDR2 YSLEER. CDR3 residues: CASSQVLRVSPLHF. In DNA, the CDR3 is TGCGCCAGCAGCCAAGTCCTCCGGGTCTCACCCCTCCACTTT.

The chain combines TRBV5-4 with TRBJ2-1, with D perhaps assigned TRBD1 or TRBD2 (5 bases each). Germline-derived CDR1 and CDR2 are SGHNT and YYREEE (reference sequence). The CDR3 has 15 residues. The ends were cut back, 6 bases at V and 9 bases at J, with 22 bases in the middle. The CDR3 DNA follows: TGTGCCAGCAACGAGAGGTTGGGGGAAACGACTGAGCAGTTCTTC. This translates into CASNERLGETTEQFF.

The V gene is TRBV29-1, the J gene TRBJ2-1; a possible D gene is TRBD1 (6 bases). Deletions cut 2 bases from V and 6 bases from J, with 8 bases between. This CDR3 region has 12 residues. The germline CDR1 and CDR2 sequences are SQVTM and ANQGSEA. CDR3 residues: CSVEPQGNEQFF. The CDR3 DNA reads TGCAGCGTTGAACCACAGGGCAATGAGCAGTTCTTC.

The J gene is TRBJ2-5, the V gene TRBV6-5; tentative D call: TRBD1 (6 bases). The CDR3 contains 12 residues. The ends were cut back, 9 bases at V and 5 bases at J, with 13 bases in the middle. Germline assignment: CDR1 MNHEY and CDR2 SVGAGI. CDR3 sequence (DNA): TGTGCCAGTCCACAGGGTTCTGAGACCCAGTACTTC. It yields the protein CASPQGSETQYF.

This chain joins TRBV18 and TRBJ1-1, with D uncertain. Per germline, CDR1 KGHSH and CDR2 LQKENI. The CDR3 extends over 13 amino acids. Trimming took 5 bases from V and 1 from J, leaving 8 bases between them. CDR3 bases: TGTGCCAGCTCAACCGACGCGAACACTGAAGCTTTCTTT. This encodes CASSTDANTEAFF.

The chain recombines TRBV21-1 with TRBJ2-7. TRBV21-1 is tagged as a pseudogene. This CDR3 spans 17 amino acids. The CDR3 sequence: CASSKKRGAGHWREQYF. The CDR3 DNA reads TGTGCCAGCAGCAAAAAAAGGGGGGCAGGGCATTGGAGGGAGCAGTACTTC.

This chain links TRBV5-1 with TRBJ2-1, with 13 bases matching TRBD2. The CDR3 has 14 amino acids. Germline lookup yields CDR1 SGHRS and CDR2 YFSETQ. V lost 4 bases, J lost 9 bases, and 4 bases stayed unmatched. The CDR3 nucleotides are TGCGCCAGCAGCCGGGGACTAGCGGGAAGTGAGCAGTTCTTC. It encodes CASSRGLAGSEQFF.